The 32 T cell receptor beta chains reported below all come from one sample, sequenced in a study of response to subunit inactivated influenza vaccine. One entry per CDR3 protein results from TCRdb running MiXCR on the RT-PCR reads. Of 450,000 to 600,000 distinct CDR3 sequences in the sample, under 9% were seen once. The starting material was PBMCs from blood, obtained less than 30 months after vaccination. All receptors come from a man aged 45 to 75 who received an inactivated influenza vaccine.

A few counts support this clonotype. This chain links TRBV7-9 with TRBJ2-5; D not resolved. In germline, CDR1 is SEHNR, CDR2 FQNEAQ (reference sequence). The V end lost 4 bases, the J end lost 2 bases, and 11 bases lay between the germline ends. CDR3 length: 14 residues. CDR3 DNA: TGTGCCAGCAGCTCCCGGTCCGGGCAAGAGACCCAGTACTTC. Encoded protein: CASSSRSGQETQYF.

V gene TRBV12-3 or TRBV12-4 combines with J gene TRBJ1-2; the D is unclear. The CDR3 is made up of 14 amino acids. Trimming left V 7 bases short and J 2 bases short, with 14 bases between. CDR3 sequence: CASTPGAPNYGYTF. In nucleotides, the CDR3 is TGTGCCAGCACCCCCGGCGCACCGAACTATGGCTACACCTTC.

V usage is TRBV27 and J usage is TRBJ2-5, with a weak D call TRBD1 (5 bases). Germline V lookup: CDR1 MNHEY, CDR2 SMNVEV (reference sequence). V was clipped by 4 bases and J by 4 bases, with 13 bases between them. CDR3 length: 14 residues. The CDR3 loop is CASSSTRRGETQYF. Written as DNA, the CDR3 is TGTGCCAGCAGTTCGACCCGAAGGGGAGAGACCCAGTACTTC.

The gene calls are TRBV7-9 and TRBJ1-6; no clear D gene. Germline CDR1 SEHNR, CDR2 FQNEAQ (reference sequence). This CDR3 has 15 amino acids. V gave up 1 base and J gave up 7 bases, with 11 bases separating them. The CDR3 bases are TGTGCCAGCAGCTTAGATGGCAGAGACAATTCACCCCTCCACTTT. Translated, it gives CASSLDGRDNSPLHF.

There are a few counts of this clonotype. The rearrangement links TRBV29-1 to TRBJ1-2, with 7 bases fitting TRBD1. V shed 3 bases, J shed 5 bases, and the junction held 0 bases outside the gene matches. The CDR3 extends over 11 amino acids. The V gene's germline CDR1 is SQVTM and CDR2 ANQGSEA. CDR3 bases: TGCAGCGTTGAGGGACAGTATGGCTACACCTTC. It codes for CSVEGQYGYTF.

This clonotype showed up many times. This chain links TRBV12-3 or TRBV12-4 with TRBJ1-1; maybe TRBD1 (5 bases). V lost 2 bases and J lost 6, with 16 bases in between. The CDR3 is made up of 15 amino acids. In DNA form, the CDR3 reads TGTGCCAGCAGTTTATCAAGGTTAGGGGAAGCTGAAGCTTTCTTT. Residues: CASSLSRLGEAEAFF.

The genes are TRBV20-1 and TRBJ2-2; the match to TRBD2 covers 7 bases. There are 14 residues in the CDR3. From germline, CDR1 is DFQATT and CDR2 SNEGSKA (reference sequence). J lost 0 bases, V lost 5 bases, and 3 bases had no gene match. The CDR3, as DNA: TGCAGTGCTGCGAGCGGGGCGAACACCGGGGAGCTGTTTTTT. Its translation is CSAASGANTGELFF.

At least ten counts were recorded for this clonotype. The V call is TRBV12-3 or TRBV12-4, the J call TRBJ2-2; 8 bases match TRBD1. The V and J ends lost 5 bases and 6 bases, in that order; junction bases with no gene match: 5. This CDR3 contains 14 residues. The CDR3 region is CASSRGTGPGELFF. The CDR3 DNA is TGTGCCAGCAGTCGAGGGACAGGTCCCGGGGAGCTGTTTTTT.

This clonotype has a handful of counts. The V call is TRBV7-2, the J call TRBJ2-2; the D gene is possibly TRBD1 (5 bases). V was shortened by 0 bases and J by 5 bases, with 10 bases between the two germline ends. The germline V gene encodes CDR1 SGHTA and CDR2 FQGNSA. This CDR3 comprises 15 residues. This chain's CDR3 is CASSLAAGLTGELFF. The CDR3 nucleotides are TGTGCCAGCAGCTTAGCGGCAGGGTTGACCGGGGAGCTGTTTTTT.

The chain combines TRBV9 with TRBJ2-7; perhaps D is TRBD1 or TRBD2 (5 bases each). V dropped 0 bases and J dropped 0 bases, with 10 bases sitting between them. Germline loops: CDR1 SGDLS, CDR2 YYNGEE. The CDR3 length is 15 residues. The CDR3 sequence is CASSVGDGNSYEQYF. CDR3 nucleotides: TGTGCCAGCAGCGTAGGGGACGGGAACTCCTACGAGCAGTACTTC.

This clonotype was observed a handful of times. The rearrangement uses TRBV20-1 and TRBJ2-1; D perhaps matches TRBD2 (5 bases). This CDR3 region has 13 residues. Germline V gives CDR1 DFQATT, CDR2 SNEGSKA (reference sequence). Deletions cut 2 bases from V and 4 bases from J, with 9 bases between. CDR3 in amino acids: CSARSPGYNEQFF. As DNA, the CDR3 is TGCAGTGCTAGAAGTCCGGGATACAATGAGCAGTTCTTC.

This clonotype was found many times. The rearrangement joins TRBV7-2 to TRBJ2-3; TRBD1 is a possible D gene (6 bases). CDR1 is SGHTA, CDR2 FQGNSA, per germline. CDR3 size: 11 residues. Trimming left V 8 bases short and J 4 bases short, with 7 bases between. CDR3 loop: CASSGADTQYF. The CDR3 region has the DNA TGTGCCAGCTCAGGGGCAGATACGCAGTATTTT.

This clonotype was seen only a few times. This chain links TRBV27 with TRBJ2-6; no definite D call. Germline V gene sequence: CDR1 MNHEY, CDR2 SMNVEV (reference sequence). This CDR3 region has 16 residues. V was shortened by 4 bases and J by 0 bases, with 10 bases between the two germline ends. The CDR3 coding sequence is TGTGCCAGCAGTTACTTGGGATTCTCTGGGGCCAACGTCCTGACTTTC. This encodes CASSYLGFSGANVLTF.

CDR3 amino acids: CSAREVAGHQPQHF. Here the CDR3 DNA reads TGCAGTGCTAGAGAGGTGGCAGGGCATCAGCCCCAGCATTTT. The chain uses TRBV20-1 and TRBJ1-5; TRBD1 is a possible D gene (5 bases). CDR1 is DFQATT, CDR2 SNEGSKA, per germline (reference sequence). Trimming left V 0 bases short and J 5 bases short, with 11 bases between. The CDR3 is 14 amino acids.

This clonotype came up many times. The chain has TRBV20-1 and TRBJ2-1; the D gene is possibly TRBD2 (6 bases). CDR1 DFQATT and CDR2 SNEGSKA come from the germline V gene (reference sequence). The length of the CDR3 is 16 residues. V was trimmed by 0 bases and J by 8 bases, leaving 20 bases between them. CDR3 coding DNA: TGCAGTGCTAGAGAAGAGGGGCTAGCGAGTCGGTATGAGCAGTTCTTC. Its translation: CSAREEGLASRYEQFF.

In its sample, this clonotype was seen a few times. The CDR3 coding sequence is TGCAGTGCTAGAGACCTTGTTCGGCAGGACGCTGAAGCTTTCTTT. It encodes CSARDLVRQDAEAFF. The chain combines TRBV20-1 with TRBJ1-1; D gene ambiguous. V lost 0 bases to trimming and J lost 6 bases, with 17 bases between them. The CDR3 consists of 15 residues. Germline V CDR1 and CDR2: DFQATT, SNEGSKA (reference sequence).

The chain has TRBV10-3 and TRBJ2-5, with a tentative D call TRBD1 (5 bases). This CDR3 region has 18 residues. With 0 bases removed from V and 2 bases from J, the gap between germline ends came to 19 bases. The germline V gene encodes CDR1 ENHRY and CDR2 SYGVKD. The CDR3 DNA reads TGTGCCATCAGTGAGTCGGTTTTGCGGTCAGGGAAACAAGAGACCCAGTACTTC. This codes for CAISESVLRSGKQETQYF.

This clonotype was seen at least ten times. The chain recombines TRBV15 with TRBJ2-3, with 12 bases identical to TRBD2. CDR1 and CDR2 from the germline V gene are LNHNV and YYDKDF (reference sequence). There are 19 residues in the CDR3. The J segment lost 0 bases and the V segment lost 0 bases, leaving 7 bases of the junction unmatched. The CDR3 loop is CATSRDRLAGGTSTDTQYF. The CDR3 DNA sequence: TGTGCCACCAGCAGAGATCGGCTAGCGGGGGGGACTAGCACAGATACGCAGTATTTT.

The chain has TRBV20-1 and TRBJ2-1, with a possible D match to TRBD2 (5 bases). V lost 7 bases and J lost 4, with 17 bases in between. CDR1 and CDR2 from the germline V gene are DFQATT and SNEGSKA (reference sequence). This CDR3 contains 14 residues. The CDR3 coding sequence is TGCAGTGTCCGAGGGTGGACTTTATACAATGAGCAGTTCTTC. It codes for CSVRGWTLYNEQFF.

The V and J genes are TRBV7-6 and TRBJ2-4; weak D call: TRBD1 (5 bases). With 5 bases removed from V and 8 bases from J, the gap between germline ends came to 13 bases. The CDR3 is 13 residues long. Germline assignment: CDR1 SGHVS and CDR2 FNYEAQ. This chain's CDR3 is CASSPDRRDIQYF. The DNA for the CDR3 is TGTGCCAGCAGCCCCGACAGAAGGGACATTCAGTACTTC.

Only a few counts were recorded for this clonotype. The rearrangement links TRBV7-2 to TRBJ1-1; D uncertain. Germline CDR1 and CDR2: SGHTA and FQGNSA. V dropped 3 bases and J dropped 4 bases, with 12 bases sitting between them. This CDR3 has 14 amino acids. CDR3: CASSFAGGGTEAFF. DNA for the CDR3: TGTGCCAGCAGCTTTGCGGGTGGAGGCACTGAAGCTTTCTTT.

The V and J genes are TRBV24-1 and TRBJ2-7, with D unclear. This CDR3 region has 13 residues. Germline V lookup: CDR1 KGHDR, CDR2 SFDVKD. Trimming removed 4 bases from V and 8 bases from J, with 14 bases in between. The CDR3 nucleotides are TGTGCCACCAGTGACTCTGACACGATCAAGCAGTACTTC. As protein: CATSDSDTIKQYF.

The table lists this clonotype with many counts. The J gene is TRBJ1-5, the V gene TRBV5-1, with a tentative D call TRBD1 (5 bases). Between the trimmed V and J ends, which lost 2 bases and 6 bases, there was a span of 15 bases. The germline V gene encodes CDR1 SGHRS and CDR2 YFSETQ. The CDR3 sequence is 15 residues long. DNA of the CDR3: TGCGCCAGCAGCTTAGGGGTCGGATCAGGTCAGCCCCAGCATTTT. Its protein is CASSLGVGSGQPQHF.

This chain connects TRBV6-1 to TRBJ1-6; possible D gene TRBD1, 5 bases. Between the trimmed V and J ends, which lost 8 bases and 6 bases, there was a span of 11 bases. The germline CDR1 and CDR2 sequences are MNHNS and SASEGT. The CDR3 consists of 13 residues. DNA for the CDR3: TGTGCCAGCTTCCGACAGACTAATTCACCCCTCCACTTT. Residues: CASFRQTNSPLHF.

This clonotype has a count of ten or more. V and J are TRBV5-6 and TRBJ1-2, with 10 bases that match TRBD1. This CDR3 is 15 amino acids long. CDR1 is SGHDT and CDR2 is YYEEEE in the germline V gene. V lost 2 bases to trimming and J lost 8 bases; unmatched junction nucleotides: 9. CDR3 protein: CASSFSTGGDQGYTF. The CDR3 coding sequence is TGTGCCAGCAGCTTTTCGACAGGGGGCGATCAGGGCTACACCTTC.

The V gene is TRBV6-5, the J gene TRBJ1-1; 11 nucleotides line up with TRBD1. The CDR3 has 16 residues. J gave up 6 bases and V 1 base, and 7 bases lay outside the gene matches. Germline V gene lookup returns CDR1 MNHEY and CDR2 SVGAGI. CDR3 residues: CASSYFGQGAGAEAFF. The CDR3 region has the DNA TGTGCCAGCAGTTACTTCGGACAGGGGGCAGGGGCTGAAGCTTTCTTT.

This clonotype was detected ten times or more. The genes are TRBV5-1 and TRBJ2-3, with D unclear. CDR3 size: 14 residues. Germline assignment: CDR1 SGHRS and CDR2 YFSETQ. Trimming took 4 bases from V and 0 from J, leaving 9 bases between them. CDR3 in DNA: TGCGCCAGCAGCCACCGGTCTAGCACAGATACGCAGTATTTT. This encodes CASSHRSSTDTQYF.

This clonotype was detected a few times. J is TRBJ2-5 and V is TRBV4-3; 8 nucleotides align to TRBD2. The V gene's germline CDR1 is LGHNA and CDR2 YSLEER. J gave up 5 bases and V 1 base, and 9 bases lay outside the gene matches. CDR3 length equals 16 residues. The chain's CDR3 is CASSQVRLAPRETQYF. The DNA for the CDR3 is TGCGCCAGCAGCCAAGTCCGACTAGCGCCCAGGGAGACCCAGTACTTC.

This clonotype has only a few counts. The V and J genes are TRBV25-1 and TRBJ1-2, with 9 bases fitting TRBD1. Trimming removed 4 bases from V and 7 bases from J; junction bases left unmatched: 7. Germline CDR1 MGHDK, CDR2 SYGVNS. The CDR3 contains 14 residues. The CDR3 region is CASSGSGTGFGYTF. Here the CDR3 DNA reads TGTGCCAGCAGTGGGTCCGGGACAGGGTTTGGCTACACCTTC.

There are many counts of this clonotype. The chain employs TRBV9 and TRBJ1-3; no reliable D call. The germline V and J ends were trimmed by 4 bases and 6 bases, with 11 bases remaining between them. The germline V gene has CDR1 SGDLS and CDR2 YYNGEE. This CDR3 region has 13 residues. For the CDR3, the DNA is TGTGCCAGCAGCAGGGTCGTCGAAAACACCATATATTTT. It codes for CASSRVVENTIYF. Complete variable domain (other parts from reference TRBV9 and TRBJ1-3): DSGVTQTPKHLITATGQRVTLRCSPRSGDLSVYWYQQSLDQGLQFLIQYYNGEERAKGNILERFSAQQFPDLHSELNLSSLELGDSALYFCASSRVVENTIYFGEGSWLTVV.

This clonotype has at least ten counts. The chain combines TRBV12-3 or TRBV12-4 with TRBJ2-7, with 8 bases that match TRBD1. Trimming took 6 bases from V and 1 from J; bases not matched to a gene: 5. The CDR3 runs 14 residues. This CDR3 is CASSSDRGSYEQYF. DNA for the CDR3: TGTGCCAGCAGCAGCGACAGGGGATCCTACGAGCAGTACTTC.

The table lists this clonotype with many counts. V and J are TRBV18 and TRBJ2-2; weak D call: TRBD2 (5 bases). Germline loops: CDR1 KGHSH, CDR2 LQKENI. The CDR3 extends over 14 amino acids. With 3 bases removed from V and 3 bases from J, the gap between germline ends came to 8 bases. CDR3 sequence reads: CASSPRADTGELFF. The CDR3 coding sequence is TGTGCCAGCTCACCTAGAGCGGACACCGGGGAGCTGTTTTTT.